The clone carrying this T cell receptor beta chain was detected only a few times. The antigen is undetermined. These data originate in a study of T cells in Graves' hyperthyroidism and ophthalmopathy. Study conclusions and caveats: Most clonotypes expanded in the thyroid (above 0.001) were also present in blood. Classification by a 13 V-J model distinguished ophthalmopathy from stable hyperthyroidism.

TCR beta CDR3 sequences were amplified from RNA transcripts. HTBI primers were employed in a first-round RT-PCR of the TCR CDR3. From the multiplex PCR reads, TCRdb called clonotypes with MiXCR, one entry per CDR3 protein. The sample comprises fewer than 400,000 distinct CDR3 sequences, 20% to 30% of which are singletons, and 73% rests with the top ten. The CDR3 covers 16 residues. The V gene end was trimmed by 0 bases and the J gene end by 5 bases; junction bases not matched to a gene: 7. The V gene's germline CDR1 is DFQATT and CDR2 SNEGSKA (reference sequence). Material: blood. The chain joins TRBV20-1 to TRBJ2-7; 13 bases map to TRBD2. The clonotype originates from a man between 45 and 60 years old with Graves' hyperthyroidism. CDR3 sequence (DNA): TGCAGTGCTAGAGATCGACTAGCGGGAGGTTGGGACGAGCAGTACTTC. This sequence encodes CSARDRLAGGWDEQYF.